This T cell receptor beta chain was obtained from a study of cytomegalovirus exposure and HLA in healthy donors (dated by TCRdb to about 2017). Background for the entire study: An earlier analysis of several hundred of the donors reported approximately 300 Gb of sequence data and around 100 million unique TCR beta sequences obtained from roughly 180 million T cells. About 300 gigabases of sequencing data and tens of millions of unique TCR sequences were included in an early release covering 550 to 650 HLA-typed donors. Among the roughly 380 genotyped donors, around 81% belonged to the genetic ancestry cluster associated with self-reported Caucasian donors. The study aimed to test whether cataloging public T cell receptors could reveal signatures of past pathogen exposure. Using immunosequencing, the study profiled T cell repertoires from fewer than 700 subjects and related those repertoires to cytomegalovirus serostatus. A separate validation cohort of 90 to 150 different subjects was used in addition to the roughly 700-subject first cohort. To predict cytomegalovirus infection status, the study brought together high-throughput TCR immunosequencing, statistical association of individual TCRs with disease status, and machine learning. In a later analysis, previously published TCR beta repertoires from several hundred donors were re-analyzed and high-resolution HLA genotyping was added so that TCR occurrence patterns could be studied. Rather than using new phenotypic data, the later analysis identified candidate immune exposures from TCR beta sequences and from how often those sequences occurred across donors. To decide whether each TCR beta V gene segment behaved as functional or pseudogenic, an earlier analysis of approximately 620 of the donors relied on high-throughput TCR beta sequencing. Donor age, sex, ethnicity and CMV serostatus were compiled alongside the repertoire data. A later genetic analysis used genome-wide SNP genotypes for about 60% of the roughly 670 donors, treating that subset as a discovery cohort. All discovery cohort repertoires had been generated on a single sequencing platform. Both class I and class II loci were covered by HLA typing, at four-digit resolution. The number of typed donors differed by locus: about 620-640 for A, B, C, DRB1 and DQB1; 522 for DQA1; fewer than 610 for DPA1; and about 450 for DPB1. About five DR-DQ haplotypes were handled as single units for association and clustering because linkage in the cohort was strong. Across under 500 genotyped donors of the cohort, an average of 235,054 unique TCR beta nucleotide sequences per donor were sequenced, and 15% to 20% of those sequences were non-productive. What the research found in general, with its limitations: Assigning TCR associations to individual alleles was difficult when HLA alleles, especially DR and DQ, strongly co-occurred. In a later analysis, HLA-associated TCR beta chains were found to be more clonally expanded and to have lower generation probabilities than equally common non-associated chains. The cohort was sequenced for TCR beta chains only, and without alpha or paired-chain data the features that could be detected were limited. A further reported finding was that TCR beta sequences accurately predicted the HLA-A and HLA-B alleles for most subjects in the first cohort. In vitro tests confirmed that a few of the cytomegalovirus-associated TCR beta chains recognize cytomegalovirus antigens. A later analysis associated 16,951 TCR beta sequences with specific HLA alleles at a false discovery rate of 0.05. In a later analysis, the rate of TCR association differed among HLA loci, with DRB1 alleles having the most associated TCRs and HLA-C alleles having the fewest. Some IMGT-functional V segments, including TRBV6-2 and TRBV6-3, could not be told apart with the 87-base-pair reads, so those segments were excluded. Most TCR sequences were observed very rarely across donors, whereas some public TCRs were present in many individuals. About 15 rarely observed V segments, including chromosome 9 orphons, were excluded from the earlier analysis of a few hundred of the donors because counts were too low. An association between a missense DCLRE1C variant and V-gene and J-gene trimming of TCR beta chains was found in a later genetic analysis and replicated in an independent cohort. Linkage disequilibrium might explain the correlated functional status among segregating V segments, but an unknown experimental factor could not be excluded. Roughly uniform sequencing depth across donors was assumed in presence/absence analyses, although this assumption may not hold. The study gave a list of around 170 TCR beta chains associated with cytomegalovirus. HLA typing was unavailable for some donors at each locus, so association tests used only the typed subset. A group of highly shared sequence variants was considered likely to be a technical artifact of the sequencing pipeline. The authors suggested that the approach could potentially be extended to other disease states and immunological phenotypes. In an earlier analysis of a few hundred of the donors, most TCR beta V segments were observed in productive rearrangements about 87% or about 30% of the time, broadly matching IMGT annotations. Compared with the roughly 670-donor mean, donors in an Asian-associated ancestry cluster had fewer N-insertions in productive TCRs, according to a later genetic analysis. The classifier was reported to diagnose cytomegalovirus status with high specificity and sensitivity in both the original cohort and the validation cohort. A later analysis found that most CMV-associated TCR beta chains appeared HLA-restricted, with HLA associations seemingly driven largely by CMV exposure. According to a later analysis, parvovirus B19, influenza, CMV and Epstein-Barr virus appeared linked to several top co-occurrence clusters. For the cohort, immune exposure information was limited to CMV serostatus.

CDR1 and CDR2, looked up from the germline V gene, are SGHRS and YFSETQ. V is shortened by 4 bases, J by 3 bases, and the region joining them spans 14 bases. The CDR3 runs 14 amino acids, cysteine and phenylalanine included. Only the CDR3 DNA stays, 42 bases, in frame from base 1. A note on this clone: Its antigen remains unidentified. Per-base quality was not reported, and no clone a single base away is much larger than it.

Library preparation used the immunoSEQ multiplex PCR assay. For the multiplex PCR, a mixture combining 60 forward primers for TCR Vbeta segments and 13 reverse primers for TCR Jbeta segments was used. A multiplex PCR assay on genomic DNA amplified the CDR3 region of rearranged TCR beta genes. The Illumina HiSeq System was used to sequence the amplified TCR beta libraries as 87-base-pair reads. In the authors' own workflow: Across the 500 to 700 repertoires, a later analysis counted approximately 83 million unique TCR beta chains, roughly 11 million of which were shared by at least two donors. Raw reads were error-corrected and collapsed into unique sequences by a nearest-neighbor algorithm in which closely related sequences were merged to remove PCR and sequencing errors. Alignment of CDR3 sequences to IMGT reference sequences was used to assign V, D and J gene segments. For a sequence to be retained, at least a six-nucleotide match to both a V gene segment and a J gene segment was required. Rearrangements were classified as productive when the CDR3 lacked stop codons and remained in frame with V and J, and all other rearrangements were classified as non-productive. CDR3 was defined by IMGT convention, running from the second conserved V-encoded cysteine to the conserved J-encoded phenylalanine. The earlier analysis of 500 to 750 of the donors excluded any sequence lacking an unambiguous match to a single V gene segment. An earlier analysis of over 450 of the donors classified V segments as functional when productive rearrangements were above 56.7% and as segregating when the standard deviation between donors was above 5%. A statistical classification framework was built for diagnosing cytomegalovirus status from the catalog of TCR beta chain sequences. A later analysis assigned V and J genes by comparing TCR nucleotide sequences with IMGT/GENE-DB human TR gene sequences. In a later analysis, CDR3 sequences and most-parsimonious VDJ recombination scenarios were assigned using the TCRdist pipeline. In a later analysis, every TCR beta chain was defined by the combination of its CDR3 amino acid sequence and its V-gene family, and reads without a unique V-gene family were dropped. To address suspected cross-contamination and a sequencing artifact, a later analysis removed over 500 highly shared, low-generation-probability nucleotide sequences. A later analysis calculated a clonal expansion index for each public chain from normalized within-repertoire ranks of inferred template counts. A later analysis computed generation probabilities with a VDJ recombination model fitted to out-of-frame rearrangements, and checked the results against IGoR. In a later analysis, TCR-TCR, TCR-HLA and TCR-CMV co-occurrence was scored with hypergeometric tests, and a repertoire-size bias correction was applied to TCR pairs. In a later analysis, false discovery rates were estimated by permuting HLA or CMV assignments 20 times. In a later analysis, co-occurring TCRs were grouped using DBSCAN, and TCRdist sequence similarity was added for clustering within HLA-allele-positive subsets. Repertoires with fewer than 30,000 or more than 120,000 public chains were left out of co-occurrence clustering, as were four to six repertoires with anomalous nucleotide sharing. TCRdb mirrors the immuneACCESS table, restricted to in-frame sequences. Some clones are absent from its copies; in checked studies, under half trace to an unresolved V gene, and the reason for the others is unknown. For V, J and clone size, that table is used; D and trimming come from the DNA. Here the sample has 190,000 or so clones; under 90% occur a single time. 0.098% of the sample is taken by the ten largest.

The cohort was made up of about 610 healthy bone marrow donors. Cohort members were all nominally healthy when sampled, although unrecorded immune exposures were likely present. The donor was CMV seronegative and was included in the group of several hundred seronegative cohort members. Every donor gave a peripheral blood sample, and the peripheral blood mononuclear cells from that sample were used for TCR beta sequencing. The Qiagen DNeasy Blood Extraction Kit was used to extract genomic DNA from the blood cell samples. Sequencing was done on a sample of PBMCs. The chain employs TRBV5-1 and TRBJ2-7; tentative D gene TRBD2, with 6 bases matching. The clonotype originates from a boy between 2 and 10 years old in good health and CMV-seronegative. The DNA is TGCGCCAGCAGCGCGGGACCGGGCCTCTACGAGCAGTACTTC. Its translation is CASSAGPGLYEQYF.